This passage covers 9 T cell receptor beta chains from one sample sequenced in a study of CD8 T cells in Susac syndrome. RNA was extracted with the RNeasy kit, and a quantity of 0.5 to 1 ug was reverse transcribed using random hexamers. Via MiXCR, TCRdb re-called the immunoSEQ multiplex PCR reads, giving one row per CDR3 protein. This sample has 55,000 to 70,000 distinct CDR3 sequences; about 95% occur once, and the top ten carry roughly 0.22%. Source material: CD8+ T cells from PBMCs. The receptors were gathered from a human donor in good health.

V and J are TRBV5-6 and TRBJ2-7; no reliable D call. This CDR3 spans 13 amino acids. CDR1 is SGHDT, CDR2 YYEEEE, per germline. V shed 0 bases and J shed 1 base, with 5 bases lying between them. The CDR3 DNA is TGTGCCAGCAGCTTGGGCAGATCCTACGAGCAGTACGTC. This gives the protein CASSLGRSYEQYV.

The CDR3 coding sequence is TGTGCCACCTTAGGACGGCTTGACACTGAAGCTTTCTTT. It codes for CATLGRLDTEAFF. This chain links TRBV25-1 with TRBJ1-1; D gene unclear. CDR1 is MGHDK, CDR2 SYGVNS, per germline. This CDR3 region has 13 residues. The V gene lost 10 bases and the J gene lost 3 bases, with 15 bases spanning the gap.

The chain carries TRBV5-1 and TRBJ1-2; 7 positions agree with TRBD1. The CDR3 contains 14 residues. With V trimmed by 4 bases and J by 8 bases, 11 bases remained unmatched. Germline lookup yields CDR1 SGHRS and CDR2 YFSETQ. The DNA of the CDR3 is TGCGCCAGCAGCCCCTGGACAGGAGCTACGGGCTACACCTTC. Protein product: CASSPWTGATGYTF.

This rearrangement joins TRBV24-1 to TRBJ2-7; D not resolved. The V gene lost 3 bases and the J gene lost 9 bases, with 8 bases spanning the gap. The CDR3 sequence is 11 residues long. CDR1 KGHDR and CDR2 SFDVKD come from the germline V gene. The CDR3 DNA reads TGTGCCACCAGTGATACAGTGGGGCAGTACTTC. Its translation is CATSDTVGQYF.

The V and J genes are TRBV5-1 and TRBJ2-3; D is unresolved. Germline CDR1 SGHRS, CDR2 YFSETQ. V was trimmed by 1 base and J by 1 base, leaving 10 bases between them. The CDR3 covers 15 residues. CDR3 nucleotide sequence: TGCGCCAGCAGCTTGAGGGAACACGGCACAGATACGCAGTATTTT. Encoded protein: CASSLREHGTDTQYF.

The rearrangement links TRBV28 to TRBJ1-6; the D is unclear. Germline loops: CDR1 MDHEN, CDR2 SYDVKM. Trimming pared 6 bases from V and 5 bases from J, leaving 11 bases between. The CDR3 is made up of 14 amino acids. The CDR3 loop reads CASRPNVNNSPLHF. DNA for the CDR3: TGTGCCAGCAGACCCAACGTGAATAATTCACCCCTCCACTTT.

The rearrangement links TRBV9 to TRBJ1-2, with 9 bases matching TRBD1. V shed 4 bases, J shed 1 base, and the junction held 2 bases outside the gene matches. This CDR3 region has 14 residues. The germline V gene encodes CDR1 SGDLS and CDR2 YYNGEE. The CDR3 here is CASSRDRDNYGYTF. The CDR3 coding sequence is TGTGCCAGCAGCCGGGACAGGGATAACTATGGCTACACCTTC.

The J gene is TRBJ2-5, the V gene TRBV24-1; TRBD1 or TRBD2 may be the D gene (5 bases each). This CDR3 is 15 amino acids long. Trimming removed 3 bases at V and 3 bases at J, with 13 bases between. CDR1 is KGHDR and CDR2 is SFDVKD in the germline V gene. The CDR3: CATSDGTDTKETQYF. The CDR3 nucleotides are TGTGCCACCAGTGATGGGACCGACACAAAAGAGACCCAGTACTTC.

The V gene is TRBV3-1, the J gene TRBJ1-2; D is unclear. V was shortened by 0 bases and J by 4 bases, with 12 bases between the two germline ends. CDR3 length: 15 residues. Germline CDR1 reads LGHDT; CDR2 reads YNNKEL (reference sequence). The CDR3: CASSQDLSSSYGYTF. DNA of the CDR3: TGTGCCAGCAGCCAAGATCTTTCCAGTTCCTATGGCTACACCTTC.